The clone carrying this T cell receptor beta chain was counted many times. The data belong to a study of Graves' ophthalmopathy and Graves' hyperthyroidism. The CDR3 consists of 16 residues. V lost 5 bases, J lost 1 base, and 7 bases stayed unmatched. Germline CDR1 reads MNHEY; CDR2 reads SMNVEV (reference sequence). Over 18 months of follow-up, stable hyperthyroidism required that no ophthalmopathy appear. Each hyperthyroidism patient was newly diagnosed, with under 2 months' duration, and aged 18 to 65. Diagnosis was based on clinical symptoms, serum thyroxine, TRAb, thyroid ultrasound and orbital computed tomography. RNA transcripts were the template, and TCR beta CDR3 regions were amplified from them. HTBI-primed RT-PCR formed the first round, and a multiplex PCR formed the second. MiXCR was run by TCRdb on the multiplex PCR reads, yielding one entry per CDR3 protein. The repertoire holds about 400,000 distinct CDR3 sequences, over 20% seen once, with around 3.1% in the top ten.

Sequencing input: peripheral blood. The rearrangement links TRBV27 to TRBJ1-5; TRBD1 matches at 8 bases. This clonotype was sampled from a woman aged 18-35 years with stable Graves' hyperthyroidism. The CDR3 loop reads CASSTATGASNQPQHF. The DNA for the CDR3 is TGTGCCAGCAGTACCGCGACAGGGGCCAGCAATCAGCCCCAGCATTTT.